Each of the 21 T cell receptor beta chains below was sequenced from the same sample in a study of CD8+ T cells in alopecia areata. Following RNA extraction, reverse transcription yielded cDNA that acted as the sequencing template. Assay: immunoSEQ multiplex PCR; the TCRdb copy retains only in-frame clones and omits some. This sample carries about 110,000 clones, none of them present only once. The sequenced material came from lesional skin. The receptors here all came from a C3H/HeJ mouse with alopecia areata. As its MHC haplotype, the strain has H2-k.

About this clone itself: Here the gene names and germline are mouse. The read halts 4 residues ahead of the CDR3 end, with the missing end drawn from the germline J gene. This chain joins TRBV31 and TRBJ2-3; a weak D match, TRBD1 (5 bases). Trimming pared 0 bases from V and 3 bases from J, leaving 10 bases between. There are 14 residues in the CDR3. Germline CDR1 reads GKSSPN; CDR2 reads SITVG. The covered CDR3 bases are TGTGCCTGGAGTCTAGTTTCAGGGGCAGAA. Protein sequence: CAWSLVSGAE. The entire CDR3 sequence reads CAWSLVSGAETLYF. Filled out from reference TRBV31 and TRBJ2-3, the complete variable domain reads AQTIHQWPVAEIKAVGSPLSLGCTIKGKSSPNLYWYWQATGGTLQQLFYSITVGQVESVVQLNLSASRPKDDQFILSTEKLLLSHSGFYLCAWSLVSGAETLYFGSGTRLTVL.

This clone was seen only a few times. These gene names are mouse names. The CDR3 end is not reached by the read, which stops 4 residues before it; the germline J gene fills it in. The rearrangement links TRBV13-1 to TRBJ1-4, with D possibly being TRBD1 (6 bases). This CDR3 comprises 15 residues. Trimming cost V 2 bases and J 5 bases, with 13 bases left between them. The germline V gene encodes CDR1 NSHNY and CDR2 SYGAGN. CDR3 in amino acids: CASSDGGQGNERLFF. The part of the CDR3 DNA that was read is TGTGCCAGCAGTGACGGGGGGCAAGGGAACGAA. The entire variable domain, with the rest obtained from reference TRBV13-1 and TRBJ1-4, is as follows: EAAVTQSPRNKVTVTGGNVTLSCRQTNSHNYMYWYRQDTGHGLRLIHYSYGAGNLRIGDVPDGYKATRTTQEDFFLLLELASPSQTSLYFCASSDGGQGNERLFFGHGTKLSVL.

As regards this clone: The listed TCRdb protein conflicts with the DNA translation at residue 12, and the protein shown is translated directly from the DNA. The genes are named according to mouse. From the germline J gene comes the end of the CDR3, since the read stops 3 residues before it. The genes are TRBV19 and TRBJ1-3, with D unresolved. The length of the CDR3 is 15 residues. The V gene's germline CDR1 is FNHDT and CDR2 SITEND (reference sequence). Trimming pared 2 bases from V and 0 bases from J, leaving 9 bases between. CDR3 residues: CASSMSANSGNTLYF. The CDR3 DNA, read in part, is TGTGCCAGCAGTATGTCTGCAAATTCTGGAAATACG.

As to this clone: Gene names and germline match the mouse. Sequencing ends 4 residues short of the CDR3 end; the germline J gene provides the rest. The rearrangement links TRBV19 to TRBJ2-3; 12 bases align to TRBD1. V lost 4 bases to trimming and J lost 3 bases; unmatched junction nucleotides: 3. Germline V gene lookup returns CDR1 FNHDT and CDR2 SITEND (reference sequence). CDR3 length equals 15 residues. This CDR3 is CASSSGTGGAETLYF. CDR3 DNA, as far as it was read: TGTGCCAGCAGTTCCGGGACAGGGGGCGCAGAA.

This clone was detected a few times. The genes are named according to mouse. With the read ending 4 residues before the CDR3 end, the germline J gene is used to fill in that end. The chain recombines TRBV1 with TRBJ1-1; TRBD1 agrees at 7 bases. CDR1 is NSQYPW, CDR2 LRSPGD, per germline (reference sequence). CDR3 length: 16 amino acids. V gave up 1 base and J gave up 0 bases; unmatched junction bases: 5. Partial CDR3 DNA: TGCACCTGCAGTGCAGTCGACGGACAGGCAAACACA. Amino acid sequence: CTCSAVDGQANT. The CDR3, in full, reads CTCSAVDGQANTEVFF.

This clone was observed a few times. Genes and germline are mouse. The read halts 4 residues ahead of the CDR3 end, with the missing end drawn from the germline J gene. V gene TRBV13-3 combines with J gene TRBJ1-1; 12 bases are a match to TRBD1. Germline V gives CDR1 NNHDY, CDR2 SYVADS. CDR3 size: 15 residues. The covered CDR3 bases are TGTGCCAGCAGTGATGGGGACAGGGGGCGAACA. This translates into CASSDGDRGRT. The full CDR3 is CASSDGDRGRTEVFF.

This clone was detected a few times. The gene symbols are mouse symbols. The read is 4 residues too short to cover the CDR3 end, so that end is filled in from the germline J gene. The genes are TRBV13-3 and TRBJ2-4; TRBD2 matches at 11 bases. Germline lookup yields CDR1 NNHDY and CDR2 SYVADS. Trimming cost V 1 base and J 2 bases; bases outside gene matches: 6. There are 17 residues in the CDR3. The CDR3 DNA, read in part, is TGTGCCAGCAGTGATCAAACTGGGGGGGCGCCTCAAAAC. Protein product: CASSDQTGGAPQN. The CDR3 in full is CASSDQTGGAPQNTLYF.

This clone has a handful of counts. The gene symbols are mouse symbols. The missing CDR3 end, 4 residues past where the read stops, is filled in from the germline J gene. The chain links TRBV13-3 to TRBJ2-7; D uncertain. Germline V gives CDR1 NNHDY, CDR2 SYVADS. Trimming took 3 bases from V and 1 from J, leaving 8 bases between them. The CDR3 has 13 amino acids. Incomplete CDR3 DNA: TGTGCCAGCAGTGGCACAAAATCCTAT. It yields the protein CASSGTKSY. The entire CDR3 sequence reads CASSGTKSYEQYF.

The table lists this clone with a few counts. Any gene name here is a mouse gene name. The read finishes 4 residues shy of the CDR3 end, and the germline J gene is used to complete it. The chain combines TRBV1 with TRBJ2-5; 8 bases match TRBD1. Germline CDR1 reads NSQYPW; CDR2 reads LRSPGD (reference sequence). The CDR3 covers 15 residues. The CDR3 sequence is CTCSAGQGTGDTQYF. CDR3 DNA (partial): TGCACCTGCAGTGCCGGACAGGGAACGGGAGAC.

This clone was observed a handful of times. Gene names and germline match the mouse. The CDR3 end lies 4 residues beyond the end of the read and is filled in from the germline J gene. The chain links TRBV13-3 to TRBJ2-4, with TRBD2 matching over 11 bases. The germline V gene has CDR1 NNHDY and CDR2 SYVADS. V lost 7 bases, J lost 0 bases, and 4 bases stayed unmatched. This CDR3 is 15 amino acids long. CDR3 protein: CASRTGGTSQNTLYF. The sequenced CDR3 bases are TGTGCCAGCCGGACTGGGGGGACTAGTCAAAAC.

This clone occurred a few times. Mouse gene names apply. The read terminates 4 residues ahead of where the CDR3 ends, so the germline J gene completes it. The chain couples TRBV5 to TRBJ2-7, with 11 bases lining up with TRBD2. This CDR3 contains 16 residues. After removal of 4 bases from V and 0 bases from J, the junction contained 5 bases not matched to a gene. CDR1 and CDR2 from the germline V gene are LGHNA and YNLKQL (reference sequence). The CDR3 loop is CASSPWTGGSSYEQYF. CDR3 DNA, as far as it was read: TGTGCCAGCAGCCCATGGACTGGGGGGAGCTCCTAT.

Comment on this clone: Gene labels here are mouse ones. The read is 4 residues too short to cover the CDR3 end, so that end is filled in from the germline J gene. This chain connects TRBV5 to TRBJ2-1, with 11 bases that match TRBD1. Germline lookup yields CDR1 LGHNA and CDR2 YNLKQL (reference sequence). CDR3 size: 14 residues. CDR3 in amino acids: CASSLWTGGAEQFF. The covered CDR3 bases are TGTGCCAGCAGCCTTTGGACAGGGGGCGCT.

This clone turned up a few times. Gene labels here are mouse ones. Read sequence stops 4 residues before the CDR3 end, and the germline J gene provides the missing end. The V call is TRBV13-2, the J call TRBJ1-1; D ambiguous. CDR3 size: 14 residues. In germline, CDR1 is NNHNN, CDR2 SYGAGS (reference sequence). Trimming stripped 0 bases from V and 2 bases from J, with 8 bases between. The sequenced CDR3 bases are TGTGCCAGCGGTGATGCTTCAACTAACACA. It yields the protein CASGDASTNT. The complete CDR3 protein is CASGDASTNTEVFF.

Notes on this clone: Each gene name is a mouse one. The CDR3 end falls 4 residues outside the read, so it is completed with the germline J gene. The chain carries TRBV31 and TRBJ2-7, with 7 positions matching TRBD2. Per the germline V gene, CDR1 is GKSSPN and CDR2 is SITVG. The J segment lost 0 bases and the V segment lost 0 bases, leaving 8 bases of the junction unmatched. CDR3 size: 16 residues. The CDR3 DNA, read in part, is TGTGCCTGGAGTCTATGGTCGGGGGGGAGCTCCTAT. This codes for CAWSLWSGGSSY. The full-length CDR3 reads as CAWSLWSGGSSYEQYF.

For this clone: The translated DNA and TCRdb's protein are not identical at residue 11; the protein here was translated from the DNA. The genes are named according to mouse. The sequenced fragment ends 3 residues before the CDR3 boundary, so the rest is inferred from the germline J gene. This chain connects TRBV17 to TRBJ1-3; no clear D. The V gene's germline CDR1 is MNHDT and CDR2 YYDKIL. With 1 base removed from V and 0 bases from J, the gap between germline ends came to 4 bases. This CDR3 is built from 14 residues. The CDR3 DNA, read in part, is TGTGCTAGCAGTAGAGGACATTCTGGAAATACG. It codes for CASSRGHSGNT. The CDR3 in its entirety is CASSRGHSGNTLYF.

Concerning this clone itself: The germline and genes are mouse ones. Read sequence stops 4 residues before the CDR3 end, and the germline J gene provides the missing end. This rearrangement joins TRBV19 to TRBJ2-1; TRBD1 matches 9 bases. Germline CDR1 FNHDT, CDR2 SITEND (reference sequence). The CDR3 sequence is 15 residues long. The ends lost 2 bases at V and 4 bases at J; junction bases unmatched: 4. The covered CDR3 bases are TGTGCCAGCAGTATCTCCGGGACAGGGTATGCT. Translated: CASSISGTGYA. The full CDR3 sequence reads CASSISGTGYAEQFF. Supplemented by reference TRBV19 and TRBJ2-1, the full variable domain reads GGIITQTPKFLIGQEGQKLTLKCQQNFNHDTMYWYRQDSGKGLRLIYYSITENDLQKGDLSEGYDASREKKSSFSLTVTSAQKNEMAVFLCASSISGTGYAEQFFGPGTRLTVL.

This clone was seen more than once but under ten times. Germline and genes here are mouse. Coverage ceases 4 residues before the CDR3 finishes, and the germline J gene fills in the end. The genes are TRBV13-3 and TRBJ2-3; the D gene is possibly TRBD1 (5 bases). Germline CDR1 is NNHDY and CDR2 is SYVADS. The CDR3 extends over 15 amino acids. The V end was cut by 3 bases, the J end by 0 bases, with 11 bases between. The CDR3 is CASSGTHISAETLYF. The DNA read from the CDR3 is TGTGCCAGCAGTGGGACACACATTAGTGCAGAA.

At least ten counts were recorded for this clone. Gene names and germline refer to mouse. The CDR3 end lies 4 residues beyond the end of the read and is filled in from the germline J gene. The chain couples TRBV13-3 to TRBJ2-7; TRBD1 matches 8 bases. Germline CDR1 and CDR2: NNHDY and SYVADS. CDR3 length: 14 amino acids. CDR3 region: CASSDRGQGYEQYF. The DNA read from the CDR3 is TGTGCCAGCAGTGATAGAGGACAGGGTTAT.

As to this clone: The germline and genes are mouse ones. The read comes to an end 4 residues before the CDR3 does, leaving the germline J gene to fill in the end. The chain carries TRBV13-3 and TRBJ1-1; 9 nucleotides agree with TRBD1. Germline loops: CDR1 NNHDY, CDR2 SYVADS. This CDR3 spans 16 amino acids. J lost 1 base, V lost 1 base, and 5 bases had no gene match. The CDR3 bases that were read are TGTGCCAGCAGTGATCCGGGACAGGGCGGAAACACA. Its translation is CASSDPGQGGNT. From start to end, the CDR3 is CASSDPGQGGNTEVFF.

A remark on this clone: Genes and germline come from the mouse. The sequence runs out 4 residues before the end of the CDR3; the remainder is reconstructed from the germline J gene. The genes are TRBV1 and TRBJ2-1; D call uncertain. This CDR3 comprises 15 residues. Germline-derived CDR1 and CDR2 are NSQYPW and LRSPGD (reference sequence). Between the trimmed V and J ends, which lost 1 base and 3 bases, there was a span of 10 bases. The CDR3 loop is CTCSAVSQSYAEQFF. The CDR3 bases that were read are TGCACCTGCAGTGCAGTATCACAGAGCTATGCT.

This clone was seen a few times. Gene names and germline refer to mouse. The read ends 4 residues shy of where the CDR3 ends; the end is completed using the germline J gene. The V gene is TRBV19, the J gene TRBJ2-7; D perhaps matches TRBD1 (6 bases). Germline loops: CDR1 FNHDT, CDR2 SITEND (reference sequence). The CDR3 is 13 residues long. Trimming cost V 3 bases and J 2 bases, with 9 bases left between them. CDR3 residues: CASSTGTPYEQYF. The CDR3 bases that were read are TGTGCCAGCAGTACCGGGACACCCTAT.